The 5 T cell receptor beta chains given below trace back to one sample, sequenced in a study of shared T cell receptors in the human thymus. The method was immunoSEQ multiplex PCR; TCRdb's version includes in-frame clones alone and lacks a portion of them. The sample holds roughly 410,000 clones, just under 95% seen once. Material: thymocytes. These receptors were collected from a human donor.

The chain employs TRBV5-5 and TRBJ1-2; 7 bases map to TRBD1. V was pared by 4 bases and J by 4 bases, with 10 bases of the junction left unmatched. Germline-derived CDR1 and CDR2 are SGHKS and YYEKEE (reference sequence). CDR3 length: 15 residues. The CDR3 sequence is CASSARDSVFYGYTF. DNA for the CDR3: TGTGCCAGCAGCGCCCGGGACAGCGTTTTCTATGGCTACACCTTC.

This chain links TRBV10-3 with TRBJ2-7, with TRBD2 as a possible D gene (5 bases). V lost 0 bases, J lost 1 base, and 13 bases lay in between. The CDR3 loop spans 16 amino acids. Looked up from germline, CDR1 is ENHRY and CDR2 is SYGVKD. This chain's CDR3 is CAISESRTGRSYEQYF. CDR3 DNA: TGTGCCATCAGTGAGTCTCGGACGGGAAGGTCCTACGAGCAGTACTTC.

V and J are TRBV10-2 and TRBJ2-5; TRBD1 is a possible D gene (6 bases). V lost 6 bases and J lost 0, with 17 bases in between. There are 16 residues in the CDR3. Looked up from germline, CDR1 is WSHSY and CDR2 is SAAADI. CDR3 sequence reads: CASSQTGLSYQETQYF. In nucleotides, the CDR3 is TGCGCCAGCAGCCAAACAGGGTTGTCGTACCAAGAGACCCAGTACTTC.

The chain has TRBV2 and TRBJ2-5, with 13 bases lining up with TRBD2. The CDR3 is made up of 16 amino acids. J lost 2 bases, V lost 6 bases, and 6 bases had no gene match. The V gene's germline CDR1 is SNHLY and CDR2 FYNNEI. The CDR3 DNA reads TGTGCCAGCAGCGCGGGACTAGCGGGGCCTCAAGAGACCCAGTACTTC. This gives the protein CASSAGLAGPQETQYF.

The chain has TRBV14 and TRBJ1-1; D remains unclear. The V gene lost 3 bases and the J gene lost 1 base, with 18 bases spanning the gap. The CDR3 has 17 residues. Germline V gene sequence: CDR1 SGHDN, CDR2 FVKESK. The CDR3 protein is CASSHSAPHASNTEAFF. As DNA, the CDR3 is TGTGCCAGCAGCCACTCGGCCCCACACGCCTCGAACACTGAAGCTTTCTTT.